Listed here are 20 T cell receptor beta chains from one sample, sequenced in a study of T cell responses to AZD1222 COVID-19 vaccine. Libraries were prepared by immunoSEQ multiplex PCR; TCRdb keeps only in-frame clonotypes and omits some of them. This table holds 200,000 to 250,000 clones, approximately 94% found once. Sequenced here: peripheral blood, sampled 28 days after the second dose of the MenACWY control vaccine. The receptors here all came from an adult who received the MenACWY meningococcal vaccine as a control.

The CDR3 loop reads CASSVAGVNSPLHF. Written as DNA, the CDR3 is TGTGCCAGCAGCGTAGCAGGGGTGAATTCACCCCTCCACTTT. This sequence joins TRBV9 and TRBJ1-6, with D perhaps matching TRBD1 (6 bases). CDR1 SGDLS and CDR2 YYNGEE come from the germline V gene. Trimming cost V 0 bases and J 7 bases, with 8 bases left between them. CDR3 length: 14 amino acids.

This chain connects TRBV6-1 to TRBJ2-2, with D tentatively TRBD1 (5 bases). Germline CDR1 is MNHNS and CDR2 is SASEGT. The CDR3 runs to 15 residues. V was clipped by 3 bases and J by 1 base, with 9 bases between them. CDR3: CASSEAQGNTGELFF. The CDR3, as DNA: TGTGCCAGCAGTGAGGCGCAGGGGAACACCGGGGAGCTGTTTTTT.

A few counts support this clone. CDR3 sequence reads: CASSEAPGNGGETQYF. In DNA, the CDR3 is TGTGCCAGCAGTGAAGCGCCGGGTAATGGGGGAGAGACCCAGTACTTC. The V and J genes are TRBV6-1 and TRBJ2-5, with D tentatively TRBD1 or TRBD2 (5 bases each). Germline CDR1 and CDR2: MNHNS and SASEGT. This CDR3 region has 16 residues. Trimming pared 0 bases from V and 4 bases from J, leaving 15 bases between.

J is TRBJ1-3 and V is TRBV15, with TRBD1 identical over 7 bases. With V trimmed by 0 bases and J by 4 bases, 6 bases remained unmatched. Germline values: CDR1 LNHNV, CDR2 YYDKDF (reference sequence). The CDR3 covers 16 residues. The CDR3 protein is CATSREGQLTGNTIYF. CDR3 DNA: TGTGCCACCAGCAGAGAGGGACAGTTAACGGGAAACACCATATATTTT.

The rearrangement uses TRBV28 and TRBJ2-7, with 8 positions matching TRBD1. CDR1 and CDR2 from the germline V gene are MDHEN and SYDVKM. V trimming: 6 bases; J trimming: 4 bases; junction bases outside the gene matches: 8. The CDR3 is 14 amino acids. CDR3 loop: CASRRTGTGYEQYF. The CDR3, as DNA: TGTGCCAGCAGGAGGACCGGGACAGGATACGAGCAGTACTTC.

The chain is built from TRBV4-1 and TRBJ2-1; unclear D gene. The CDR3 has 14 amino acids. The V gene lost 6 bases and the J gene lost 3 bases, with 12 bases spanning the gap. CDR1 and CDR2 (germline): MGHRA, YSYEKL. CDR3: CASSLETDYNEQFF. The CDR3, as DNA: TGCGCCAGCAGTTTAGAGACGGACTACAATGAGCAGTTCTTC.

The rearrangement uses TRBV12-3 or TRBV12-4 and TRBJ1-1; D call uncertain. V lost 2 bases, J lost 5 bases, and 9 bases lay in between. The CDR3 is 13 residues long. CDR3 loop: CASSLSAETEAFF. The CDR3 coding sequence is TGTGCCAGCAGTTTAAGTGCGGAGACTGAAGCTTTCTTT.

The chain couples TRBV7-3 to TRBJ2-1; the D gene is possibly TRBD1 (6 bases). CDR3 length equals 12 residues. The germline V gene encodes CDR1 SGHTA and CDR2 FQGTGA. Trimming left V 2 bases short and J 7 bases short, with 6 bases between. The CDR3 bases are TGTGCCAGCAGCTTACAGGGGAATGAGCAGTTCTTC. It yields the protein CASSLQGNEQFF.

This chain joins TRBV3-1 (or the pseudogene TRBV3-2) and TRBJ2-1; TRBD2 agrees at 10 bases. The V gene's germline CDR1 is LGHDT and CDR2 YNNKEL (reference sequence). V gave up 4 bases and J gave up 8 bases; unmatched junction bases: 11. CDR3 size: 16 residues. CDR3 DNA sequence: TGTGCCAGCAGCCTCTACGGGACTAGCGTTCGGGATGAGCAGTTCTTC. Its translation is CASSLYGTSVRDEQFF.

This clone was counted a single time. This chain connects TRBV6-5 to TRBJ2-3; D unclear. CDR3 size: 11 residues. V was shortened by 4 bases and J by 6 bases, with 5 bases between the two germline ends. Germline CDR1 and CDR2: MNHEY and SVGAGI. The CDR3 here is CASSSWDTQYF. DNA for the CDR3: TGTGCCAGCAGTTCATGGGATACGCAGTATTTT.

The V gene is TRBV7-2, the J gene TRBJ1-1; 7 bases agree with TRBD1. J was trimmed by 7 bases and V by 0 bases; bases with no gene match: 8. CDR3 length: 15 amino acids. In germline, CDR1 is SGHTA, CDR2 FQGNSA. The CDR3 region has the DNA TGTGCCAGCAGCTTAGCGGGGACAGAGAGTCTTGAAGCTTTCTTT. Protein: CASSLAGTESLEAFF. The full variable domain, with the rest looked up from reference TRBV7-2 and TRBJ1-1, is GAGVSQSPSNKVTEKGKDVELRCDPISGHTALYWYRQSLGQGLEFLIYFQGNSAPDKSGLPSDRFSAERTGGSVSTLTIQRTQQEDSAVYLCASSLAGTESLEAFFGQGTRLTVV.

The rearrangement joins TRBV7-3 to TRBJ2-1; D call uncertain. CDR1 is SGHTA, CDR2 FQGTGA, per germline. Trimming stripped 5 bases from V and 4 bases from J, with 9 bases between. CDR3 length: 13 residues. As DNA, the CDR3 is TGTGCCAGCAGCGCCCAGGAATACAATGAGCAGTTCTTC. Translated, it gives CASSAQEYNEQFF. Supplemented by reference TRBV7-3 and TRBJ2-1, the full variable domain reads GAGVSQTPSNKVTEKGKYVELRCDPISGHTALYWYRQSLGQGPEFLIYFQGTGAADDSGLPNDRFFAVRPEGSVSTLKIQRTERGDSAVYLCASSAQEYNEQFFGPGTRLTVL.

V gene TRBV19 combines with J gene TRBJ2-6; no clear D. Germline V gene lookup returns CDR1 LNHDA and CDR2 SQIVND (reference sequence). V shed 5 bases and J shed 0 bases, with 8 bases lying between them. CDR3 length: 15 amino acids. The CDR3 DNA follows: TGTGCCAGTAGTCCTAGGGACTCTGGGGCCAACGTCCTGACTTTC. As protein: CASSPRDSGANVLTF.

V is TRBV7-9 and J is TRBJ1-5, with D perhaps TRBD1 (6 bases). The V and J ends lost 1 base and 5 bases respectively, with 12 bases between them. This CDR3 comprises 15 residues. Germline V gene data show CDR1 as SEHNR and CDR2 as FQNEAQ (reference sequence). The CDR3 reads CASSLGQGYHQPQHF. The CDR3 DNA is TGTGCCAGCAGCTTAGGGCAGGGGTATCATCAGCCCCAGCATTTT.

V usage is TRBV30 and J usage is TRBJ2-7; D may be TRBD1 (6 bases). Trimming stripped 5 bases from V and 0 bases from J, with 14 bases between. This CDR3 spans 14 amino acids. Germline CDR1 GTSNPN, CDR2 SVGIG (reference sequence). As DNA, the CDR3 is TGTGCCTGGCGCGACAGGTTTAGCTCCTACGAGCAGTACTTC. This sequence encodes CAWRDRFSSYEQYF.

This clone occurred once. CDR3 coding DNA: TGTGCCAGCACCCTAAACTCCGGGACAGGATTGTTGGGTGGCTACACCTTC. Amino acid sequence: CASTLNSGTGLLGGYTF. The chain employs TRBV7-2 and TRBJ1-2, with 8 nucleotides matching TRBD1. Germline CDR1 reads SGHTA; CDR2 reads FQGNSA. This CDR3 has 17 amino acids. J was trimmed by 7 bases and V by 7 bases; bases with no gene match: 20.

This chain uses TRBV19 with TRBJ1-5; TRBD1 is a possible D gene (5 bases). The length of the CDR3 is 15 residues. Germline CDR1 and CDR2: LNHDA and SQIVND (reference sequence). V was cut by 3 bases and J by 6 bases, with 15 bases left in between. The CDR3 sequence is CASSIPGVFGQPQHF. The CDR3 DNA sequence: TGTGCCAGTAGTATTCCGGGGGTGTTTGGTCAGCCCCAGCATTTT.

The V and J genes are TRBV27 and TRBJ1-1; D is unclear. Germline loops: CDR1 MNHEY, CDR2 SMNVEV (reference sequence). Trimming stripped 5 bases from V and 2 bases from J, with 12 bases between. The CDR3 is 14 residues long. The CDR3 spells CASSLGGRNTEAFF. For the CDR3, the DNA is TGTGCCAGCAGTCTTGGTGGCAGAAACACTGAAGCTTTCTTT.

The chain employs TRBV28 and TRBJ1-2; 9 positions agree with TRBD1. The CDR3 consists of 14 residues. Trimming removed 11 bases from V and 4 bases from J; junction bases left unmatched: 11. The V gene's germline CDR1 is MDHEN and CDR2 SYDVKM. CDR3 sequence (DNA): TGTGCCGCCTCGGGACAGGGCAAATTCTATGGCTACACCTTC. Protein sequence: CAASGQGKFYGYTF.

The chain recombines TRBV10-3 with TRBJ2-7; TRBD2 matches at 8 bases. The CDR3 is 14 amino acids. The V and J ends lost 9 bases and 6 bases, in that order; junction bases with no gene match: 13. Germline V gene data show CDR1 as ENHRY and CDR2 as SYGVKD. The DNA of the CDR3 is TGTGCCATGTCATCCGGGAGGGGGGCTCTCGAGCAGTACTTC. This gives the protein CAMSSGRGALEQYF.